This T cell receptor (beta chain) was documented in a study of CD8 T cells in Susac syndrome. Peripheral blood CD8+ and CD4+ T cells were profiled by TCR beta sequencing. RNA totalling about 0.5 to 1 ug underwent reverse transcription with random hexamers. TCRdb reprocessed the immunoSEQ multiplex PCR reads with MiXCR, giving one entry per CDR3 protein. This table holds some 150,000 distinct CDR3 sequences, 94% found once. This TCR came from a human donor in good health. The specimen sequenced was CD8+ T cells from PBMCs.

CDR3: CASSFWAAEQFF. The CDR3 DNA reads TGTGCCAGCAGCTTCTGGGCCGCTGAGCAGTTCTTC. The V and J genes are TRBV5-4 and TRBJ2-1; no definite D call. The length of the CDR3 is 12 residues. Between the trimmed V and J ends, which lost 2 bases and 9 bases, there was a span of 9 bases. The germline gives CDR1 SGHNT, CDR2 YYREEE (reference sequence).